A single sample gave rise to the 26 T cell receptor beta chains below, sequenced in a study of beta chain features in type 1 diabetes. General study findings and limits: Shorter TCRB CDR3s, moderately but significantly so, were found in Type 1 diabetes patients in all four CD4+ subsets.

Expressed TCRB transcripts were sequenced because the isolated RNA had all been reverse transcribed beforehand. Profiled with immunoSEQ multiplex PCR; TCRdb holds only in-frame clones, not every one. The sample shows roughly 340,000 clones, about 12% of them seen only once. Their target antigens are unknown. Sequencing was carried out using naive CD4+ T cells from blood. Every receptor here comes from a woman aged 18-29 years with type 1 diabetes.

This clone was seen only a few times. The chain employs TRBV25-1 and TRBJ2-7; 7 nucleotides match TRBD2. V trimming: 8 bases; J trimming: 3 bases; junction bases outside the gene matches: 10. This CDR3 contains 14 residues. Germline V lookup: CDR1 MGHDK, CDR2 SYGVNS. CDR3 in amino acids: CASGQQGGVYEQYF. In nucleotides, the CDR3 is TGTGCCAGCGGGCAGCAGGGAGGGGTCTACGAGCAGTACTTC.

This clone was counted a few times. The chain uses TRBV29-1 and TRBJ2-7; D not certain. There are 12 residues in the CDR3. Germline CDR1 and CDR2: SQVTM and ANQGSEA. V lost 4 bases to trimming and J lost 0 bases, with 7 bases between them. The CDR3 here is CSVGGASYEQYF. The CDR3 DNA is TGCAGCGTTGGCGGTGCCTCCTACGAGCAGTACTTC.

The rearrangement links TRBV5-1 to TRBJ2-1; 11 bases line up with TRBD2. This CDR3 contains 16 residues. Germline trimming cut 3 bases from V and 6 bases from J; bases unmatched to any gene: 8. The V gene's germline CDR1 is SGHRS and CDR2 YFSETQ. The CDR3 protein is CASSSFALAGANEQFF. CDR3 nucleotide sequence: TGCGCCAGCAGCTCATTCGCACTAGCGGGGGCCAATGAGCAGTTCTTC. Complete variable domain (other parts from reference TRBV5-1 and TRBJ2-1): KAGVTQTPRYLIKTRGQQVTLSCSPISGHRSVSWYQQTPGQGLQFLFEYFSETQRNKGNFPGRFSGRQFSNSRSEMNVSTLELGDSALYLCASSSFALAGANEQFFGPGTRLTVL.

This chain uses TRBV6-5 with TRBJ1-2; TRBD1 matches 9 bases. From germline, CDR1 is MNHEY and CDR2 SVGAGI. The length of the CDR3 is 14 residues. J lost 3 bases, V lost 4 bases, and 3 bases had no gene match. The CDR3 DNA reads as TGTGCCAGCAGTTCCGGACAGGGGCACTATGGCTACACCTTC. Protein product: CASSSGQGHYGYTF.

The chain combines TRBV21-1 with TRBJ1-5; the table's D call TRBD1 went unverified against the DNA. TRBV21-1 is termed a pseudogene. The CDR3 has 13 amino acids. For the CDR3, the DNA is TGTGCCAGCAGCAAACTTTGGGCTCAGCCCCAGCATTTT. Its protein is CASSKLWAQPQHF.

The chain has TRBV7-9 and TRBJ2-1; a possible D gene is TRBD1 (6 bases). Germline CDR1 reads SEHNR; CDR2 reads FQNEAQ (reference sequence). This CDR3 has 17 amino acids. Trimming removed 0 bases at V and 4 bases at J, with 16 bases between. This chain's CDR3 is CASSLAGGRGPYNEQFF. The CDR3 DNA sequence: TGTGCCAGCAGCTTAGCGGGTGGCAGGGGACCTTACAATGAGCAGTTCTTC. The complete variable domain, with remaining parts taken from reference TRBV7-9 and TRBJ2-1, reads DTGVSQNPRHKITKRGQNVTFRCDPISEHNRLYWYRQTLGQGPEFLTYFQNEAQLEKSRLLSDRFSAERPKGSFSTLEIQRTEQGDSAMYLCASSLAGGRGPYNEQFFGPGTRLTVL.

The chain uses TRBV4-3 and TRBJ2-6; the match to TRBD2 covers 7 bases. This CDR3 contains 17 residues. V was clipped by 5 bases and J by 1 base; unmatched bases: 8. Per the germline V gene, CDR1 is LGHNA and CDR2 is YSLEER. CDR3 bases: TGCGCCAGCAGCGCGAGCTCCGGGGGGTCTGGGGCCAACGTCCTGACTTTC. Residues: CASSASSGGSGANVLTF.

The chain couples TRBV7-9 to TRBJ1-1; 9 nucleotides match TRBD1. Losses at the gene ends were 1 base for V and 10 bases for J; bases not matched to a gene: 7. The germline CDR1 and CDR2 sequences are SEHNR and FQNEAQ (reference sequence). This CDR3 region has 14 residues. CDR3 sequence: CASSLGPPDRGAFF. CDR3 coding DNA: TGTGCCAGCAGCTTAGGTCCTCCGGACAGGGGAGCTTTCTTT.

The rearrangement links TRBV11-2 to TRBJ2-3, with D possibly TRBD2 on 6 matching bases. Germline lookup yields CDR1 SGHAT and CDR2 FQNNGV. The V and J ends lost 1 base and 5 bases respectively, with 13 bases between them. The CDR3 totals 15 residues. This CDR3 is CASSLVAAGRDTQYF. The CDR3 DNA sequence: TGTGCCAGCAGCTTAGTAGCGGCGGGACGAGATACGCAGTATTTT.

V gene TRBV4-2 combines with J gene TRBJ2-7; perhaps TRBD2 as D (5 bases). V was cut by 4 bases and J by 2 bases, with 15 bases left in between. The CDR3 consists of 15 residues. CDR1 and CDR2 from the germline V gene are LGHNA and YNFKEQ. Here the CDR3 DNA reads TGTGCCAGCAGCCGAGACGGGGAGCTTCCCTACGAGCAGTACTTC. Translating gives CASSRDGELPYEQYF.

In this sample, this clone turned up a few times. The genes are TRBV20-1 and TRBJ2-5; TRBD2 might be the D (6 bases). Germline CDR1 reads DFQATT; CDR2 reads SNEGSKA (reference sequence). Deletions cut 6 bases from V and 14 bases from J, with 16 bases between. The CDR3 contains 10 residues. The CDR3 sequence is CSALKEGLYF. The CDR3 coding sequence is TGCAGTGCGCTCAAGGAGGGCCTATACTTC.

This clone was seen more than once but under ten times. The rearrangement joins TRBV5-4 to TRBJ1-1; 7 nucleotides line up with TRBD1. J lost 5 bases, V lost 6 bases, and 7 bases had no gene match. Germline CDR1 is SGHNT and CDR2 is YYREEE (reference sequence). The CDR3 runs to 13 residues. CDR3 in amino acids: CASTKGARTEAFF. CDR3 DNA sequence: TGTGCCAGCACCAAGGGGGCGCGGACTGAAGCTTTCTTT.

The rearrangement joins TRBV29-1 to TRBJ1-2; TRBD1 might be the D (5 bases). Germline CDR1 SQVTM, CDR2 ANQGSEA. Trimming stripped 8 bases from V and 3 bases from J, with 16 bases between. The CDR3 totals 13 residues. The CDR3 protein is CSLGQGRDYGYTF. The CDR3 nucleotides are TGCAGCCTAGGGCAGGGTAGGGACTATGGCTACACCTTC.

The chain couples TRBV9 to TRBJ2-1; 8 nucleotides agree with TRBD2. The V gene's germline CDR1 is SGDLS and CDR2 YYNGEE. V was pared by 4 bases and J by 5 bases, with 11 bases of the junction left unmatched. This CDR3 spans 16 amino acids. The CDR3 nucleotides are TGTGCCAGCAGCTTACGAAGCGGGAGTGGGGACAATGAGCAGTTCTTC. Translated: CASSLRSGSGDNEQFF.

This clone was found a few times. The V gene is TRBV6-6, the J gene TRBJ2-1; 8 bases align to TRBD2. Unmatched junction bases numbered 6, after V lost 7 bases and J lost 7 bases. Germline V gene lookup returns CDR1 MNHNY and CDR2 SVGAGI (reference sequence). This CDR3 has 13 amino acids. The CDR3 DNA reads as TGTGCCAGCACCCCGGGAGGGGATAATGAGCAGTTCTTC. This codes for CASTPGGDNEQFF.

V gene TRBV7-9 combines with J gene TRBJ2-7; 9 bases are shared with TRBD1. Germline V CDR1 and CDR2: SEHNR, FQNEAQ (reference sequence). CDR3 length: 14 amino acids. The J segment lost 4 bases and the V segment lost 3 bases, leaving 4 bases of the junction unmatched. The DNA for the CDR3 is TGTGCCAGCAGCTTGGGACAGGGATTGTACGAGCAGTACTTC. It codes for CASSLGQGLYEQYF.

This clone came up a few times. The chain links TRBV10-3 to TRBJ1-1; D gene unclear. Germline CDR1 is ENHRY and CDR2 is SYGVKD. The CDR3 spans 15 residues. V lost 1 base and J 2 bases, leaving 11 bases between the germline ends. The CDR3 nucleotides read TGTGCCATCAGTGAGTTAAGACTGACTAACACTGAAGCTTTCTTT. Amino acids: CAISELRLTNTEAFF.

This clone was seen a handful of times. V and J are TRBV4-2 and TRBJ2-3, with TRBD2 matching 10 bases. J lost 1 base, V lost 4 bases, and 5 bases had no gene match. The CDR3 contains 16 residues. Per germline, CDR1 LGHNA and CDR2 YNFKEQ. The CDR3 region is CASSLNLAGGTDTQYF. CDR3 sequence (DNA): TGTGCCAGCAGCCTGAACCTAGCGGGAGGCACAGATACGCAGTATTTT.

Only a few counts were recorded for this clone. The gene calls are TRBV6-6 and TRBJ2-7, with 7 bases matching TRBD1. The CDR3 is 15 amino acids. Trimming took 7 bases from V and 3 from J; bases not matched to a gene: 12. Per germline, CDR1 MNHNY and CDR2 SVGAGI (reference sequence). The chain's CDR3 is CASTVRSGGNYEQYF. The CDR3 DNA reads as TGTGCCAGCACCGTAAGGTCAGGGGGTAACTACGAGCAGTACTTC.

This clone was seen a few times. The chain joins TRBV28 to TRBJ2-3; D is ambiguous. The length of the CDR3 is 14 residues. With 5 bases removed from V and 0 bases from J, the gap between germline ends came to 9 bases. Germline V gives CDR1 MDHEN, CDR2 SYDVKM. The CDR3 here is CASSPHRSTDTQYF. In nucleotides, the CDR3 is TGTGCCAGCAGTCCCCACCGGAGCACAGATACGCAGTATTTT.

The chain carries TRBV7-9 and TRBJ1-5, with a weak D call TRBD1 (6 bases). Trimming pared 8 bases from V and 11 bases from J, leaving 22 bases between. The CDR3 has 14 residues. Germline CDR1 reads SEHNR; CDR2 reads FQNEAQ (reference sequence). CDR3 bases: TGTGCCAGCGGATCTGAAACCGGGACAACGGCCCAGCATTTT. This sequence encodes CASGSETGTTAQHF.

About this clone itself: The sample carries other DNA sequences with the same CDR3. Here the CDR3 DNA reads TGTGCCAGCAGCTTAAGACTCAGCACAGATACGCAGTATTTT. This sequence encodes CASSLRLSTDTQYF. The genes are TRBV7-2 and TRBJ2-3; D is ambiguous. Germline values: CDR1 SGHTA, CDR2 FQGNSA. This CDR3 spans 14 amino acids. V was cut by 2 bases and J by 0 bases, with 6 bases left in between.

This clone was found a few times. The genes are TRBV2 and TRBJ1-5; D is ambiguous. Germline values: CDR1 SNHLY, CDR2 FYNNEI. The CDR3 is 14 residues long. The V and J ends lost 3 bases and 3 bases respectively, with 9 bases between them. DNA for the CDR3: TGTGCCAGCAGTGATACAGCTCTCAATCAGCCCCAGCATTTT. Amino acid sequence: CASSDTALNQPQHF.

The rearrangement links TRBV5-6 to TRBJ2-5; 9 bases match TRBD1. Germline V lookup: CDR1 SGHDT, CDR2 YYEEEE. This CDR3 comprises 14 residues. With 0 bases clipped from V and 4 bases from J, the junction kept 1 base outside the gene matches. The CDR3 DNA reads TGTGCCAGCAGCTTGGGGGGACAGGGAGAGACCCAGTACTTC. Residues: CASSLGGQGETQYF. The full variable domain, in which reference TRBV5-6 and TRBJ2-5 provide the parts outside the CDR3, is DAGVTQSPTHLIKTRGQQVTLRCSPKSGHDTVSWYQQALGQGPQFIFQYYEEEERQRGNFPDRFSGHQFPNYSSELNVNALLLGDSALYLCASSLGGQGETQYFGPGTRLLVL.

This clone has more than one count but fewer than ten. The J gene is TRBJ2-6, the V gene TRBV28; D gene uncertain. The CDR3 contains 15 residues. The V end was cut by 5 bases, the J end by 2 bases, with 10 bases between. The V gene's germline CDR1 is MDHEN and CDR2 SYDVKM. In nucleotides, the CDR3 is TGTGCCAGCAGTCTCGATTCGGCTGGGGCCAACGTCCTGACTTTC. Its protein is CASSLDSAGANVLTF.

The table lists this clone with a few counts. The V gene is TRBV6-5, the J gene TRBJ1-5; a possible D gene is TRBD1 (5 bases). Trimming removed 5 bases at V and 2 bases at J, with 10 bases between. The CDR3 is made up of 14 amino acids. Germline-derived CDR1 and CDR2 are MNHEY and SVGAGI. CDR3 region: CASSGHEGNQPQHF. The CDR3 bases are TGTGCCAGCAGTGGACATGAGGGCAATCAGCCCCAGCATTTT.